These 10 T cell receptor beta chains share one sample of origin, sequenced in a study of cytomegalovirus exposure and HLA in healthy donors. This PCR relied on a set of 60 Vbeta primers and 13 Jbeta primers. This table comes from immunoSEQ multiplex PCR, and its TCRdb copy is limited to in-frame clones, with some not included. The sample lists more than 150,000 clones, around 86% occurring once. Sequenced material: PBMCs. These receptors all come from a woman between 18 and 29 years old in good health and CMV-seronegative.

The rearrangement uses TRBV5-5 and TRBJ1-2; TRBD1 is a possible D gene (6 bases). The V and J ends lost 3 bases and 6 bases respectively, with 12 bases between them. This CDR3 comprises 13 residues. Germline CDR1 and CDR2: SGHKS and YYEKEE (reference sequence). The CDR3 sequence is CASSSQGGDGYTF. The CDR3 bases are TGTGCCAGCAGCTCACAGGGTGGGGATGGCTACACCTTC.

The chain links TRBV18 to TRBJ1-2; maybe TRBD1 (6 bases). CDR3 length: 14 amino acids. V lost 5 bases and J 3 bases, leaving 13 bases between the germline ends. Germline V CDR1 and CDR2: KGHSH, LQKENI. As DNA, the CDR3 is TGTGCCAGCTCATCACAGGGCGGGGACTATGGCTACACCTTC. Translation gives CASSSQGGDYGYTF.

The chain links TRBV5-6 to TRBJ1-1; 7 bases match TRBD1. Germline-derived CDR1 and CDR2 are SGHDT and YYEEEE. CDR3 size: 14 residues. Trimming took 3 bases from V and 5 from J; bases not matched to a gene: 7. The CDR3, as DNA: TGTGCCAGCAGCTGGAGACAGGGCGGGACTGAAGCTTTCTTT. Amino acids: CASSWRQGGTEAFF.

J is TRBJ2-5 and V is TRBV2; 8 bases agree with TRBD1. CDR3 length equals 13 residues. Germline CDR1 is SNHLY and CDR2 is FYNNEI. Losses at the gene ends were 6 bases for V and 2 bases for J; bases not matched to a gene: 2. The CDR3: CASRGQEQETQYF. In DNA form, the CDR3 reads TGTGCCAGCAGGGGACAGGAACAAGAGACCCAGTACTTC.

The gene calls are TRBV11-3 and TRBJ1-1; the match to TRBD1 covers 7 bases. Unmatched junction bases numbered 9, after V lost 5 bases and J lost 6 bases. The germline V gene encodes CDR1 SGHNT and CDR2 YENEEA. The CDR3 loop spans 14 amino acids. The CDR3 sequence is CASSKHDRAAEAFF. The DNA for the CDR3 is TGTGCCAGCAGCAAACACGACAGGGCTGCTGAAGCTTTCTTT.

The rearrangement uses TRBV5-1 and TRBJ2-6; TRBD1 agrees at 7 bases. V lost 1 base, J lost 0 bases, and 4 bases stayed unmatched. The CDR3 covers 17 residues. CDR1 and CDR2 (germline): SGHRS, YFSETQ. The chain's CDR3 is CASSLLGQSSGANVLTF. The CDR3 bases are TGCGCCAGCAGCTTGTTGGGACAGAGCTCTGGGGCCAACGTCCTGACTTTC.

This chain connects TRBV6-1 to TRBJ2-3; TRBD2 matches 8 bases. V lost 3 bases to trimming and J lost 4 bases; unmatched junction nucleotides: 6. This CDR3 comprises 15 residues. Per germline, CDR1 MNHNS and CDR2 SASEGT. CDR3 residues: CASSDTGGHPDTQYF. Written as DNA, the CDR3 is TGTGCCAGCAGTGACACGGGGGGGCACCCAGATACGCAGTATTTT.

The chain carries TRBV9 and TRBJ2-3, with D perhaps TRBD2 (6 bases). Trimming took off 0 bases at V and 7 bases at J, with 12 bases between the two ends. CDR3 size: 14 residues. Germline loops: CDR1 SGDLS, CDR2 YYNGEE. In nucleotides, the CDR3 is TGTGCCAGCAGCGTAGCGGGGGAGTCGAATACGCAGTATTTT. Its protein is CASSVAGESNTQYF.

CDR3 residues: CASSRLWDSTYNEQFF. In DNA form, the CDR3 reads TGTGCCAGTAGTCGCCTCTGGGACTCTACTTACAATGAGCAGTTCTTC. The chain uses TRBV19 and TRBJ2-1; TRBD2 might be the D (6 bases). The germline CDR1 and CDR2 sequences are LNHDA and SQIVND (reference sequence). The CDR3 spans 16 residues. V was pared by 5 bases and J by 4 bases, with 18 bases between.

V and J are TRBV5-1 and TRBJ1-1; D gene ambiguous. CDR1 and CDR2 (germline): SGHRS, YFSETQ. The length of the CDR3 is 13 residues. V was trimmed by 2 bases and J by 6 bases, leaving 11 bases between them. In DNA, the CDR3 is TGCGCCAGCAGCTTAGAGGGTAAGCCTGAAGCTTTCTTT. It specifies CASSLEGKPEAFF.